A single sample gave rise to the 16 T cell receptor beta chains below, sequenced in a study of CD8+ T cells in alopecia areata. Markers including CD4, CD8alpha, NKG2D and NKG2ACE guided sorting of pooled cutaneous lymph node cells. Investigators isolated RNA and reverse transcribed it into cDNA to act as the sequencing template. Using immunoSEQ multiplex PCR, the repertoire was profiled, and TCRdb retains in-frame clones only, with some absent. This sample has 200,000 to 300,000 clones, each found more than once. What was sequenced was CD4+ T cells sorted from a lymph node. The receptors were gathered from a C3H/HeJ mouse with alopecia areata. This strain's MHC haplotype is H2-k.

This clone has a handful of counts. Mouse names are used for the genes. The read falls 4 residues short of the CDR3 end, and the missing part is taken from the germline J gene. The rearrangement links TRBV5 to TRBJ2-3; 9 bases align to TRBD2. Germline CDR1 is LGHNA and CDR2 is YNLKQL (reference sequence). The CDR3 is made up of 16 amino acids. The trim removed 4 bases at V and 1 base at J, leaving 6 bases unmatched. The CDR3 is CASSPSWGGRAETLYF. CDR3 DNA (partial): TGTGCCAGCAGCCCGAGCTGGGGGGGTCGTGCAGAA.

This clone was counted a few times. Gene names denote mouse genes. The sequenced fragment ends 4 residues before the CDR3 boundary, so the rest is inferred from the germline J gene. The chain recombines TRBV13-3 with TRBJ2-2, with TRBD1 matching over 8 bases. CDR3 size: 16 residues. V shed 1 base and J 0 bases; nucleotides not matched to a gene: 2. Germline CDR1 NNHDY, CDR2 SYVADS. CDR3 amino acids: CASSDKGQANTGQLYF. The sequenced part of the CDR3 DNA is TGTGCCAGCAGTGATAAGGGACAGGCAAACACCGGG.

Points on this clone: Gene names are mouse gene names. Incomplete CDR3 DNA: TGTGCCAGCAGTTTCGGACAGTATAATTCGCCC. This sequence encodes CASSFGQYNSP. The whole CDR3 region reads CASSFGQYNSPLYF. The chain carries TRBV13-1 and TRBJ1-6; tentative D call: TRBD1 (6 bases). Read data end 3 residues before the CDR3 end; the end is taken from the germline J gene. TRBJ1-6 is an open reading frame whose function is uncertain. V lost 4 bases to trimming and J lost 4 bases, with 9 bases between them. This CDR3 spans 14 amino acids. The germline CDR1 and CDR2 sequences are NSHNY and SYGAGN.

This clone has more than one count but fewer than ten. Mouse names are used for the genes. The CDR3 reads CASSIGTVHAEQFF. The DNA read from the CDR3 is TGTGCCAGCAGTATAGGGACAGTCCATGCT. The gene calls are TRBV19 and TRBJ2-1; D possibly corresponds to TRBD1 (6 bases). The read ends 4 residues before the CDR3 terminus; that terminus is restored from the germline J gene. Trimming removed 0 bases at V and 5 bases at J, with 9 bases between. This CDR3 has 14 residues. Looked up from germline, CDR1 is FNHDT and CDR2 is SITEND (reference sequence).

This clone was observed a handful of times. Mouse gene names and germline throughout. The read is 4 residues too short to cover the CDR3 end, so that end is filled in from the germline J gene. V usage is TRBV13-2 and J usage is TRBJ2-1; D not resolved. CDR3 length: 14 residues. V dropped 0 bases and J dropped 0 bases, with 4 bases sitting between them. Per the germline V gene, CDR1 is NNHNN and CDR2 is SYGAGS (reference sequence). The sequenced CDR3 bases are TGTGCCAGCGGTGATGGGTTTAACTATGCT. It specifies CASGDGFNYA. The full CDR3 protein is CASGDGFNYAEQFF.

A note on this clone: The gene names here belong to mouse. The read terminates 4 residues ahead of where the CDR3 ends, so the germline J gene completes it. The chain recombines TRBV31 with TRBJ2-5, with D perhaps matching TRBD2 (6 bases). Germline CDR1 reads GKSSPN; CDR2 reads SITVG. There are 15 residues in the CDR3. CDR3 in amino acids: CAWSPPRGGRDTQYF. The DNA read from the CDR3 is TGTGCCTGGAGTCCTCCCCGCGGGGGGAGGGAC.

With regard to this clone: Mouse names are used for the genes. The CDR3 goes on 4 residues after the read ends, and that part is filled in from the germline J gene. The chain carries TRBV14 and TRBJ2-4; 12 bases map to TRBD2. The CDR3 totals 15 residues. V lost 4 bases, J lost 3 bases, and 3 bases stayed unmatched. Germline V gene data show CDR1 as SGHDT and CDR2 as FRDEAV. Partial CDR3 DNA: TGTGCCAGCAGTCGACTGGGGGGGCGCCAAAAC. This codes for CASSRLGGRQN. The whole CDR3 sequence reads CASSRLGGRQNTLYF.

As to this clone: Gene names and germline refer to mouse. The read ends 4 residues shy of where the CDR3 ends; the end is completed using the germline J gene. The gene calls are TRBV19 and TRBJ1-1, with 7 bases that match TRBD1. V was clipped by 6 bases and J by 0 bases; unmatched bases: 5. This CDR3 spans 14 amino acids. Germline CDR1 and CDR2: FNHDT and SITEND (reference sequence). The part of the CDR3 DNA that was read is TGTGCCAGCACCCCAGGGGGTTCAAACACA. Translation gives CASTPGGSNT. The full CDR3 protein is CASTPGGSNTEVFF.

In this sample, this clone turned up a few times. The germline and genes are mouse ones. The CDR3 end falls 4 residues outside the read, so it is completed with the germline J gene. This sequence joins TRBV5 and TRBJ2-7; 10 bases map to TRBD2. The CDR3 spans 14 residues. Germline CDR1 reads LGHNA; CDR2 reads YNLKQL (reference sequence). Losses at the gene ends were 4 bases for V and 3 bases for J; bases not matched to a gene: 3. This CDR3 reads CASSPLGGRYEQYF. The sequenced part of the CDR3 DNA is TGTGCCAGCAGCCCTCTGGGGGGGCGCTAT.

As concerns this clone: These gene names are mouse names. The missing CDR3 end, 4 residues past where the read stops, is filled in from the germline J gene. This chain uses TRBV19 with TRBJ2-7, with D tentatively TRBD1 (6 bases). The CDR3 contains 13 residues. Germline V gene lookup returns CDR1 FNHDT and CDR2 SITEND (reference sequence). V shed 6 bases and J shed 0 bases, with 10 bases lying between them. The sequenced part of the CDR3 DNA is TGTGCCAGCATGGGGACACACTCCTAT. Its protein is CASMGTHSY. From start to end, the CDR3 is CASMGTHSYEQYF.

Remarks on this clone: Each gene name is a mouse one. The CDR3 end lies 4 residues beyond the end of the read and is filled in from the germline J gene. Distinct nucleotide sequences in the sample also encode this CDR3. The rearrangement uses TRBV31 and TRBJ2-5; D may be TRBD1 (7 bases). The CDR3 is made up of 12 amino acids. CDR1 is GKSSPN, CDR2 SITVG, per germline. CDR3 DNA (partial): TGTGCCTGGAGTCAGGGGGCGGAC. It is translated as CAWSQGAD. The CDR3 in its entirety is CAWSQGADTQYF. The variable domain in full, with the rest retrieved from reference TRBV31 and TRBJ2-5, is AQTIHQWPVAEIKAVGSPLSLGCTIKGKSSPNLYWYWQATGGTLQQLFYSITVGQVESVVQLNLSASRPKDDQFILSTEKLLLSHSGFYLCAWSQGADTQYFGPGTRLLVL.

This clone was found a few times. Each gene name is a mouse one. The read terminates 4 residues before the CDR3 end, so the remaining end is supplied by the germline J gene. The V and J genes are TRBV17 and TRBJ2-7; no clear D gene. Germline loops: CDR1 MNHDT, CDR2 YYDKIL. There are 11 residues in the CDR3. Trimming cost V 4 bases and J 3 bases, with 4 bases left between them. Partial CDR3 DNA: TGTGCTAGCAGTACCATCTAT. Its translation: CASSTIY. The entire CDR3 sequence reads CASSTIYEQYF. The whole variable domain, remainder taken from reference TRBV17 and TRBJ2-7, is DTTVKQNPRYKLARVGKPVNLICSQTMNHDTMYWYQKKPNQAPKLLLFYYDKILNREADTFEKFQSSRPNNSFCSLYIGSAGLEYSAMYLCASSTIYEQYFGPGTRLTVL.

A note on this clone: Gene names are mouse gene names. The CDR3 extends 4 residues past the end of the read, so its final part is completed from the germline J gene. The V call is TRBV2, the J call TRBJ1-2; 7 bases match TRBD1. The junction had 0 bases not matched to a gene; V was cut back by 0 bases and J by 2 bases. CDR1 and CDR2 (germline): LGHNA, YSYQKL. The CDR3 sequence is 14 residues long. CDR3 sequence reads: CASSQEGQNSDYTF. Partial CDR3 DNA: TGTGCCAGCAGCCAAGAGGGACAGAACTCC.

With respect to this clone: The gene names here belong to mouse. The read stops 4 residues short of the end of the CDR3; the missing end is completed from the germline J gene. V usage is TRBV13-1 and J usage is TRBJ2-1; 8 positions match TRBD2. This CDR3 spans 14 amino acids. Germline V lookup: CDR1 NSHNY, CDR2 SYGAGN. CDR3 DNA (partial): TGTGCCAGCAGTGGCTGGGGGGAGAGAGCT. This encodes CASSGWGERA. The complete CDR3 sequence is CASSGWGERAEQFF.

This clone was recorded a few times. All gene names here are mouse names. The CDR3 goes on 4 residues after the read ends, and that part is filled in from the germline J gene. Other DNA sequences in this sample translate to the same CDR3. The gene calls are TRBV5 and TRBJ2-5; TRBD2 matches at 9 bases. Unmatched junction bases numbered 3, after V lost 2 bases and J lost 0 bases. Looked up from germline, CDR1 is LGHNA and CDR2 is YNLKQL (reference sequence). The CDR3 is 16 amino acids. The CDR3 bases that were read are TGTGCCAGCAGCCAACGACTGGGGGTTAACCAAGAC. As protein: CASSQRLGVNQD. The entire CDR3 is CASSQRLGVNQDTQYF.

This clone was seen more than once but under ten times. The gene symbols are mouse symbols. The sequenced fragment ends 4 residues before the CDR3 boundary, so the rest is inferred from the germline J gene. This rearrangement joins TRBV13-1 to TRBJ2-1, with TRBD2 matching 8 bases. The CDR3 contains 13 residues. Germline CDR1 and CDR2: NSHNY and SYGAGN. CDR3 bases read: TGTGCCAGCAGTGATGGGGGGGGGCCT. This codes for CASSDGGGP. The full CDR3 is CASSDGGGPEQFF.